These 30 T cell receptor beta chains were sequenced from one sample in a study of blood T cell repertoires in COVID-19 (TCRdb year 2020). To prepare the library, the immunoSEQ multiplex PCR assay was applied. This immuneACCESS table, as held by TCRdb, lists in-frame sequences with V and J called but not all clones. Of the missing ones, under half trace to an unresolved V gene in checked studies; the others have no known cause. This sample is represented by around 280,000 clones; around 87% of them were singletons. Over 2% of the sample is held by the ten biggest clonotypes. Specimen: peripheral blood. The receptors originated from a woman in her twenties or thirties who had recovered from COVID-19.

In the case of this clone: At one boundary the junction diverges from the germline segment, which might be a read error. The chain couples TRBV15 to TRBJ2-3; TRBD2 agrees at 8 bases. The CDR3 consists of 13 residues. Germline V gives CDR1 LNHNV, CDR2 YYDKDF (reference sequence). CDR3 in amino acids: CATSSGRIDTQYF. CDR3 DNA: TGTGCCACTAGCAGCGGGAGAATAGATACGCAGTATTTT.

Here the CDR3 DNA reads TGCAGCGTCACAGACAGGAATACCTACGAGCAGTACTTC. This encodes CSVTDRNTYEQYF. The V call is TRBV29-1, the J call TRBJ2-7; D possibly corresponds to TRBD1 (6 bases). V was trimmed by 6 bases and J by 2 bases, leaving 14 bases between them. The germline gives CDR1 SQVTM, CDR2 ANQGSEA. This CDR3 contains 13 residues.

The chain has TRBV28 and TRBJ1-6; D is unclear. Germline CDR1 reads MDHEN; CDR2 reads SYDVKM. The CDR3 is made up of 14 amino acids. Trimming shortened V by 5 bases and J by 8 bases, and 13 bases separated the two germline ends. CDR3 protein: CASSRQPGDSPLHF. In DNA form, the CDR3 reads TGTGCCAGCAGTCGCCAACCCGGGGATTCACCCCTCCACTTT.

The DNA for the CDR3 is TGTGCCAGCAGCAAAGTACTCCAAAGGGACAAACGGGGAGAGACCCAGTACTTC. This gives the protein CASSKVLQRDKRGETQYF. This chain joins TRBV21-1 and TRBJ2-5; the tabulated D call, TRBD1, remains unverified against the DNA. TRBV21-1 is noted as a pseudogene. The CDR3 sequence is 18 residues long.

V and J are TRBV7-8 and TRBJ2-5; TRBD2 might be the D (5 bases). CDR3 length: 14 residues. Germline CDR1 is SGHVS and CDR2 is FQNEAQ. V lost 5 bases and J lost 1, with 11 bases in between. CDR3 in amino acids: CASSVTGSQETQYF. The CDR3 bases are TGTGCCAGCAGCGTGACGGGGAGCCAAGAGACCCAGTACTTC.

This clone was picked up one time. The chain couples TRBV24-1 to TRBJ2-1, with a possible D match to TRBD2 (6 bases). The CDR3 length is 15 residues. The germline gives CDR1 KGHDR, CDR2 SFDVKD. V was shortened by 9 bases and J by 0 bases, with 14 bases between the two germline ends. The CDR3 reads CATRAGKSSYNEQFF. The DNA of the CDR3 is TGTGCCACCCGGGCGGGGAAGAGCTCCTACAATGAGCAGTTCTTC.

The chain recombines TRBV6-5 with TRBJ2-2, with TRBD1 matching 8 bases. V was clipped by 5 bases and J by 0 bases; unmatched bases: 2. Germline V CDR1 and CDR2: MNHEY, SVGAGI. This CDR3 comprises 15 residues. The CDR3 DNA sequence: TGTGCCAGCAGTCCAGGGGGCGCGAACACCGGGGAGCTGTTTTTT. Its protein product is CASSPGGANTGELFF.

The V gene is TRBV9, the J gene TRBJ2-1; 9 bases align to TRBD2. Germline V gene data show CDR1 as SGDLS and CDR2 as YYNGEE. This CDR3 region has 14 residues. With 4 bases clipped from V and 9 bases from J, the junction kept 8 bases outside the gene matches. In DNA form, the CDR3 reads TGTGCCAGCAGCTCAGTAGCGGGAGAAAGTGAGCAGTTCTTC. It specifies CASSSVAGESEQFF.

This clone has just one count. V is TRBV29-1 and J is TRBJ1-1, with a weak D call TRBD1 (5 bases). Trimming removed 5 bases at V and 1 base at J, with 11 bases between. Germline values: CDR1 SQVTM, CDR2 ANQGSEA. The CDR3 extends over 13 amino acids. Here the CDR3 reads CSVQRGGNTEAFF. The CDR3, as DNA: TGCAGCGTTCAACGGGGGGGGAACACTGAAGCTTTCTTT.

This chain connects TRBV7-2 to TRBJ2-5, with a possible D match to TRBD2 (6 bases). Germline CDR1 and CDR2: SGHTA and FQGNSA. The CDR3 spans 14 residues. Trimming removed 2 bases at V and 5 bases at J, with 12 bases between. CDR3 in amino acids: CASSLRGGGETQYF. The CDR3 bases are TGTGCCAGCAGCTTAAGGGGAGGAGGCGAGACCCAGTACTTC.

V usage is TRBV18 and J usage is TRBJ2-7, with D unclear. Trimming took 3 bases from V and 7 from J, leaving 7 bases between them. The CDR3 runs to 11 residues. Germline CDR1 KGHSH, CDR2 LQKENI. DNA of the CDR3: TGTGCCAGCTCACCCGAGGCAGAGCAGTACTTC. It specifies CASSPEAEQYF.

V usage is TRBV11-2 and J usage is TRBJ2-3, with 8 bases fitting TRBD1. The CDR3 is 16 amino acids. Germline CDR1 reads SGHAT; CDR2 reads FQNNGV. With 5 bases clipped from V and 2 bases from J, the junction kept 9 bases outside the gene matches. The CDR3 coding sequence is TGTGCCAGCAGCATTAGGGGACAGGTGAACACAGATACGCAGTATTTT. Residues: CASSIRGQVNTDTQYF.

In its sample, this clone was seen a few times. The V call is TRBV6-6, the J call TRBJ2-7; TRBD1 matches 7 bases. Losses at the gene ends were 7 bases for V and 5 bases for J; bases not matched to a gene: 14. Germline CDR1 is MNHNY and CDR2 is SVGAGI (reference sequence). CDR3 length equals 15 residues. The CDR3 here is CASKSGTVEVDEQYF. In DNA form, the CDR3 reads TGTGCCAGCAAATCCGGGACAGTTGAAGTGGACGAGCAGTACTTC.

The rearrangement uses TRBV5-4 and TRBJ2-1; 13 bases fit TRBD2. V trimming: 5 bases; J trimming: 6 bases; junction bases outside the gene matches: 5. Germline V CDR1 and CDR2: SGHNT, YYREEE (reference sequence). This CDR3 is built from 15 residues. In DNA form, the CDR3 reads TGTGCCAGCAGATTCGGGACTAGCGGGGCCAATGAGCAGTTCTTC. Translated: CASRFGTSGANEQFF. The full variable domain, its missing parts supplied by reference TRBV5-4 and TRBJ2-1, is ETGVTQSPTHLIKTRGQQVTLRCSSQSGHNTVSWYQQALGQGPQFIFQYYREEENGRGNFPPRFSGLQFPNYSSELNVNALELDDSALYLCASRFGTSGANEQFFGPGTRLTVL.

The chain recombines TRBV5-1 with TRBJ1-2; tentatively, D is TRBD1 (5 bases). V was cut by 1 base and J by 3 bases, with 16 bases left in between. Germline V gives CDR1 SGHRS, CDR2 YFSETQ. The CDR3 is made up of 16 amino acids. The CDR3, as DNA: TGCGCCAGCAGCTTGAGGCAGGGAGGGATCGACTATGGCTACACCTTC. This gives the protein CASSLRQGGIDYGYTF.

This rearrangement joins TRBV15 to TRBJ2-1; TRBD2 matches at 7 bases. With 0 bases clipped from V and 5 bases from J, the junction kept 4 bases outside the gene matches. The CDR3 covers 15 residues. The germline V gene encodes CDR1 LNHNV and CDR2 YYDKDF (reference sequence). CDR3 sequence: CATSRDPGLDNEQFF. CDR3 bases: TGTGCCACCAGCAGAGATCCCGGACTAGACAATGAGCAGTTCTTC. Full variable domain (remainder filled in from reference TRBV15 and TRBJ2-1): DAMVIQNPRYQVTQFGKPVTLSCSQTLNHNVMYWYQQKSSQAPKLLFHYYDKDFNNEADTPDNFQSRRPNTSFCFLDIRSPGLGDTAMYLCATSRDPGLDNEQFFGPGTRLTVL.

The rearrangement joins TRBV11-2 to TRBJ2-7, with D unresolved. V was cut by 1 base and J by 3 bases, with 7 bases left in between. The CDR3 is 13 amino acids. Germline CDR1 and CDR2: SGHAT and FQNNGV. CDR3 region: CASSLVLFYEQYF. DNA for the CDR3: TGTGCCAGCAGCTTAGTCCTGTTCTACGAGCAGTACTTC.

The chain carries TRBV2 and TRBJ2-7; D is possibly TRBD1 (6 bases). CDR3 length equals 12 residues. V lost 8 bases and J 4 bases, leaving 12 bases between the germline ends. Germline V gene data show CDR1 as SNHLY and CDR2 as FYNNEI. CDR3 in DNA: TGTGCCAGCGGACCCCAGGGGTACGAGCAGTACTTC. Its protein is CASGPQGYEQYF.

The rearrangement links TRBV7-2 to TRBJ1-1, with no clear D. Trimming took off 11 bases at V and 3 bases at J, with 22 bases between the two ends. The CDR3 extends over 15 amino acids. Per the germline V gene, CDR1 is SGHTA and CDR2 is FQGNSA. CDR3 nucleotides: TGTGCCCCGAGCCCAATCATTTGTAGCTACACTGAAGCTTTCTTT. Its protein is CAPSPIICSYTEAFF. Filled out from reference TRBV7-2 and TRBJ1-1, the complete variable domain reads GAGVSQSPSNKVTEKGKDVELRCDPISGHTALYWYRQSLGQGLEFLIYFQGNSAPDKSGLPSDRFSAERTGGSVSTLTIQRTQQEDSAVYLCAPSPIICSYTEAFFGQGTRLTVV.

The chain has TRBV16 and TRBJ2-7, with TRBD1 matching 9 bases. The CDR3 is made up of 14 amino acids. V was pared by 4 bases and J by 5 bases, with 6 bases of the junction left unmatched. Germline V gives CDR1 KGHSY, CDR2 FQNENV. CDR3 nucleotides: TGTGCCAGCAGCCCCGGGACAGGGATCCACGAGCAGTACTTC. Translated, it gives CASSPGTGIHEQYF.

The chain is built from TRBV4-1 and TRBJ2-3; TRBD2 matches 7 bases. This CDR3 has 17 residues. The J segment lost 0 bases and the V segment lost 1 base, leaving 7 bases of the junction unmatched. Germline CDR1 MGHRA, CDR2 YSYEKL. The CDR3 DNA sequence: TGCGCCAGCAGCCAAGTCACTAGCGAGACTAGCACAGATACGCAGTATTTT. This sequence encodes CASSQVTSETSTDTQYF.

This clone was seen repeatedly, ten times or more. This rearrangement joins TRBV28 to TRBJ2-7, with D hard to call. V lost 3 bases and J lost 6, with 9 bases in between. Germline CDR1 and CDR2: MDHEN and SYDVKM. The CDR3 contains 12 residues. The CDR3 spells CASSFSTAEQYF. The CDR3 DNA sequence: TGTGCCAGCAGTTTCAGCACAGCCGAGCAGTACTTC.

The genes are TRBV18 and TRBJ1-4; 8 bases line up with TRBD1. CDR3 length equals 16 residues. Trimming took 6 bases from V and 0 from J; bases not matched to a gene: 6. Germline V gives CDR1 KGHSH, CDR2 LQKENI. The CDR3 is CASSGQGVATNEKLFF. Written as DNA, the CDR3 is TGTGCCAGCTCCGGACAGGGAGTTGCAACTAATGAAAAACTGTTTTTT.

The gene calls are TRBV19 and TRBJ1-5; 7 bases are a match to TRBD1. The CDR3 runs 13 residues. Looked up from germline, CDR1 is LNHDA and CDR2 is SQIVND (reference sequence). Trimming at V came to 10 bases and at J to 0 bases, leaving 3 bases not matched to a gene. The CDR3 sequence is CATDRASNQPQHF. DNA of the CDR3: TGTGCCACCGACAGGGCTAGCAATCAGCCCCAGCATTTT.

The chain combines TRBV5-4 with TRBJ2-2; TRBD2 matches at 7 bases. The CDR3 runs to 16 residues. Looked up from germline, CDR1 is SGHNT and CDR2 is YYREEE (reference sequence). Unmatched junction bases numbered 7, after V lost 4 bases and J lost 1 base. The CDR3 reads CASSEGLAGNTGELFF. The CDR3 region has the DNA TGTGCCAGCAGCGAGGGGTTAGCGGGGAACACCGGGGAGCTGTTTTTT.

V usage is TRBV28 and J usage is TRBJ1-1, with a possible D match to TRBD1 (6 bases). V lost 7 bases and J lost 1, with 7 bases in between. This CDR3 comprises 12 residues. Looked up from germline, CDR1 is MDHEN and CDR2 is SYDVKM. CDR3 region: CASIQGNTEAFF. In nucleotides, the CDR3 is TGTGCCAGCATACAGGGGAACACTGAAGCTTTCTTT.

The chain has TRBV7-8 and TRBJ2-7, with TRBD2 identical over 9 bases. Per the germline V gene, CDR1 is SGHVS and CDR2 is FQNEAQ. The CDR3 consists of 15 residues. J was trimmed by 4 bases and V by 0 bases; bases with no gene match: 4. This chain's CDR3 is CASSLAAGGSYEQYF. The CDR3 DNA follows: TGTGCCAGCAGCTTAGCAGCGGGGGGCTCGTACGAGCAGTACTTC.

The chain carries TRBV10-3 and TRBJ2-1; 11 nucleotides match TRBD2. The CDR3 covers 14 residues. From germline, CDR1 is ENHRY and CDR2 SYGVKD. V lost 5 bases and J lost 7; bases outside the gene matches: 4. This chain's CDR3 is CAISLAGGPNEQFF. The DNA for the CDR3 is TGTGCCATCAGTTTAGCGGGGGGGCCGAATGAGCAGTTCTTC.

The chain carries TRBV7-9 and TRBJ2-1; 10 bases fit TRBD2. The CDR3 runs 16 residues. With V trimmed by 5 bases and J by 6 bases, 10 bases remained unmatched. Germline CDR1 reads SEHNR; CDR2 reads FQNEAQ (reference sequence). CDR3 DNA: TGTGCCAGCAGCCCACCTAGCGGGAGAGCTTTCAATGAGCAGTTCTTC. Protein: CASSPPSGRAFNEQFF.

The rearrangement joins TRBV28 to TRBJ2-4; 8 bases map to TRBD1. Germline V gene sequence: CDR1 MDHEN, CDR2 SYDVKM. The CDR3 is 14 amino acids. V trimming: 6 bases; J trimming: 8 bases; junction bases outside the gene matches: 9. For the CDR3, the DNA is TGTGCCAGCAGGCGTCGACAGGGGAAAGACATTCAGTACTTC. Residues: CASRRRQGKDIQYF.